This T cell receptor (beta chain) derives from a study of T cell responses to AZD1222 COVID-19 vaccine. General observations from the study: Among the donors, most were white British and more were female, and clonal diversity was possibly underestimated. Dominant CD4 TCR responses targeted spike regions 160-218 and 743-854.

Pooling of second doses given at about 4 or about 12 weeks was done. Profiling relied on immunoSEQ multiplex PCR, and the TCRdb table lists in-frame clones only, not all of them. The sample contains 95,000 to 100,000 clones, 80% to 95% of which appear only once. Germline V CDR1 and CDR2: LNHDA, SQIVND (reference sequence). Trimming took off 10 bases at V and 7 bases at J, with 20 bases between the two ends. The CDR3 loop spans 14 amino acids. Concerning this clone: Its target is unknown.

The chain employs TRBV19 and TRBJ2-4; D gene ambiguous. This specimen was peripheral blood, taken 28 days after the second AZD1222 dose. The sequence came from an adult who received the AZD1222 COVID-19 vaccine. The CDR3 region has the DNA TGTGCCACCTCGACCGGGTCAAGAGAGAACATTCAGTACTTC. It codes for CATSTGSRENIQYF.